This paragraph covers one T cell receptor (beta chain) sequence. The antigen is unknown. The authors ran a second PCR of about 7 to 11 cycles using a sample-barcoded 5' primer and a J-beta primer mix. Every molecule of cDNA carried a tag from a template-switch adaptor with 12 random nucleotides. TCRdb itself ran the 5' RACE reads through MiXCR, one entry per CDR3 protein. The sample records hundreds of thousands of distinct CDR3 sequences, about 42% being singletons. These data belong to a study of blood T cells in healthy people across ages. The study, taken as a whole, reports: Versus aged donors, long-lived donors had higher diversity and more naive CD4+ cells.

The germline gives CDR1 SGHVS, CDR2 FNYEAQ. V lost 2 bases to trimming and J lost 10 bases; unmatched junction nucleotides: 24. This CDR3 spans 19 amino acids. Healthy Caucasian individuals from Russia aged roughly 6 to 90 served as donors. Sequencing used blood. V and J are TRBV7-6 and TRBJ2-7; 9 bases match TRBD2. The clonotype was recovered from a man aged 60 to 75 in good health. The CDR3 DNA reads TGTGCCAGCAGCTTAAGGGGGCGCGTAGCGGGGGCCTCCGTGGAGGCCCAGTACTTC. It specifies CASSLRGRVAGASVEAQYF.